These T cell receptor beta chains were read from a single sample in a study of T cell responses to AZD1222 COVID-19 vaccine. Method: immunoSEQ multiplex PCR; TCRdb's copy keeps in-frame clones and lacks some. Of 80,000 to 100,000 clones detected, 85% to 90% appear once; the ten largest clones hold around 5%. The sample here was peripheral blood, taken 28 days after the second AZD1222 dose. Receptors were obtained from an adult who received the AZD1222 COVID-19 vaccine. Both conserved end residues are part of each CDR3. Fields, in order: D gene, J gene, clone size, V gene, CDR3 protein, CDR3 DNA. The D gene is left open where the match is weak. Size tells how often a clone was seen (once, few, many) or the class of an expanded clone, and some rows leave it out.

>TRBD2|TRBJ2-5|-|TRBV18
CASSPFSGEQETQYF
TGTGCCAGCTCACCATTTAGCGGGGAGCAAGAGACCCAGTACTTC
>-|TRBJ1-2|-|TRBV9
CASSVDEGFYYGYTF
TGTGCCAGCAGCGTAGACGAGGGGTTCTACTATGGCTACACCTTC
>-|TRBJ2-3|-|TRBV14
CASSPYTRDRDTQYF
TGTGCCAGCAGCCCTTATACTAGAGATCGGGATACGCAGTATTTT
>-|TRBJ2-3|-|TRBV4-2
CASSQDEQRGTDTQYF
TGTGCCAGCAGCCAAGATGAACAACGCGGCACAGATACGCAGTATTTT
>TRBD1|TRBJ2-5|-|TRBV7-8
CASSLAGTGGQETQYF
TGTGCCAGCAGCTTAGCCGGGACAGGGGGGCAAGAGACCCAGTACTTC
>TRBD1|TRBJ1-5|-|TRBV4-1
CASSQSTGRTGPYSNQPQHF
TGCGCCAGCAGCCAAAGCACCGGGCGGACAGGGCCATATAGCAATCAGCCCCAGCATTTT
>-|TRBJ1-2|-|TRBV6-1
CASSEAHRNYGYTF
TGTGCCAGCAGTGAAGCCCACAGAAACTATGGCTACACCTTC
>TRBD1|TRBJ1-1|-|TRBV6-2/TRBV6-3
CASSSLGQFTEAFF
TGTGCCAGCAGTTCCCTGGGACAGTTCACTGAAGCTTTCTTT
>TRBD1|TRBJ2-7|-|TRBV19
CASSPDRDEQYF
TGTGCCAGTAGTCCCGACAGGGACGAGCAGTACTTC
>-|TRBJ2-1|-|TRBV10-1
CASSKGSSYNEQFF
TGCGCCAGCAGTAAGGGGAGCTCCTACAATGAGCAGTTCTTC
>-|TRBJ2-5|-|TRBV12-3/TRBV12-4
CASSPRTATQYF
TGTGCCAGCAGTCCGCGCACTGCGACCCAGTACTTC
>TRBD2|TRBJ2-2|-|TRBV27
CATRERGVANTGELFF
TGTGCCACCAGAGAGCGGGGGGTTGCGAACACCGGGGAGCTGTTTTTT
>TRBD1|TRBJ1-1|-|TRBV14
CASSQWKGAVTEAFF
TGTGCCAGCAGCCAATGGAAGGGGGCTGTCACTGAAGCTTTCTTT
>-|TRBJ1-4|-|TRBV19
CASSLQATNEKLFF
TGTGCCAGTAGTCTCCAAGCAACTAATGAAAAACTGTTTTTT
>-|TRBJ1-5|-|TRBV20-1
CSASRRDSNQPQHF
TGCAGTGCTAGTAGGCGGGATAGCAATCAGCCCCAGCATTTT
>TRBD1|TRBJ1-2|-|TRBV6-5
CASSYSRDRGSLGYTF
TGTGCCAGCAGTTACTCGAGGGACAGGGGGTCCTTAGGCTACACCTTC
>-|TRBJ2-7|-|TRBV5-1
CASSLAFGGQGEQYF
TGTGCCAGCAGCTTGGCATTTGGGGGGCAAGGGGAGCAGTACTTC
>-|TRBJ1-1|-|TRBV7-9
CASSLGGGDTEAFF
TGTGCCAGCAGCTTAGGAGGGGGAGACACTGAAGCTTTCTTT
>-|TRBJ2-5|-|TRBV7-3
CASSLQYQETQYF
TGTGCCAGCAGCTTACAATACCAAGAGACCCAGTACTTC
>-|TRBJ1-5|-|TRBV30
CAWSGGHSNQPQHF
TGTGCCTGGAGTGGGGGACATAGCAATCAGCCCCAGCATTTT
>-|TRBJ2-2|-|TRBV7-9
CASSLSGAGTGELFF
TGTGCCAGCAGCTTATCCGGGGCAGGCACCGGGGAGCTGTTTTTT
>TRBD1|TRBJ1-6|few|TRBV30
CAWSAGQGGSPLHF
TGTGCCTGGAGTGCAGGACAGGGGGGTTCACCCCTCCACTTT
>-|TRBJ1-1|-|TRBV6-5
CASSSLFAVSTEAFF
TGTGCCAGCAGTTCGCTCTTTGCCGTTAGCACTGAAGCTTTCTTT
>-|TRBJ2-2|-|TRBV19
CASRRQGDIGDTGELFF
TGTGCCAGTAGACGACAAGGGGACATAGGGGACACCGGGGAGCTGTTTTTT
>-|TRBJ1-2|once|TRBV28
CASSLGRGGGGYTF
TGTGCCAGCAGTTTGGGCAGGGGTGGGGGTGGCTACACCTTC
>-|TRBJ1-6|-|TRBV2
CASSLSRGSPLHF
TGTGCCAGCAGCCTATCGCGCGGGTCACCCCTCCACTTT
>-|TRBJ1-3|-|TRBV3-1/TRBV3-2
CASSLRLGSGNTIYF
TGTGCCAGCAGCCTTCGACTTGGCTCTGGAAACACCATATATTTT
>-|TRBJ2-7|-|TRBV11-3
CASSLDPATADYEQYF
TGTGCCAGCAGCTTAGATCCCGCCACAGCGGACTACGAGCAGTACTTC
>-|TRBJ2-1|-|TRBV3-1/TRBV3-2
CASSQGRGQVGQFF
TGTGCCAGCAGCCAGGGGCGGGGCCAGGTAGGGCAGTTCTTC
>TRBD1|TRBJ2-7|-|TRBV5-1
CASSPIGGTGREQYF
TGCGCCAGCAGCCCCATTGGTGGGACAGGGCGCGAGCAGTACTTC
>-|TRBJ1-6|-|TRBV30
CAWSSEGGWSYNSPLHF
TGTGCCTGGAGTTCGGAGGGGGGGTGGTCCTATAATTCACCCCTCCACTTT
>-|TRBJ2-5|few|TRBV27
CASSPGQTWGETQYF
TGTGCCAGCAGTCCAGGACAGACGTGGGGTGAGACCCAGTACTTC
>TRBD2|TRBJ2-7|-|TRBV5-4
CASTPQRGGDEQYF
TGTGCCAGCACCCCCCAGCGGGGGGGAGATGAGCAGTACTTC
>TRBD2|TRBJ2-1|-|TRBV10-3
CAINRAGPSSYNEQFF
TGTGCCATCAACCGAGCGGGACCCAGCTCCTACAATGAGCAGTTCTTC
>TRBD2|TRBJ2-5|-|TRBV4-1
CASSQGNSGVQETQYF
TGCGCCAGCAGCCAAGGAAATAGCGGGGTCCAAGAGACCCAGTACTTC
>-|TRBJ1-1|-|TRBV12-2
CASRLSHTTLLALARGGFF
TGTGCAAGTCGCTTAAGCCACACGACCCTTTTAGCCCTTGCGCGGGGAGGTTTCTTT
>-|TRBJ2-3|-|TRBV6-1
CASSEGTGRRGTDTQYF
TGTGCCAGCAGTGAAGGAACAGGGAGGCGTGGCACAGATACGCAGTATTTT
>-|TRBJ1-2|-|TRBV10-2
CASSEAGTGSGYTF
TGCGCCAGCAGTGAAGCAGGGACGGGCAGCGGCTACACCTTC
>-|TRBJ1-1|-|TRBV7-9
CASSPGQTPTEERLF
TGTGCCAGCAGCCCCGGACAGACCCCCACTGAAGAAAGGCTTTTT
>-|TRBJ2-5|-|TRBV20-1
CSASGQETQYF
TGCAGTGCTAGTGGGCAAGAGACCCAGTACTTC
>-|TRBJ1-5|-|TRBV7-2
CASSLVRGGNQPQHF
TGTGCCAGCAGCTTAGTCAGGGGAGGTAATCAGCCCCAGCATTTT
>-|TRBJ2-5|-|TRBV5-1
CASSGGTVQETQYF
TGCGCCAGCAGCGGAGGGACAGTCCAAGAGACCCAGTACTTC